This TCR beta chain stems from a study of T cell responses to AZD1222 COVID-19 vaccine. As to this clone: Antigen unknown.

Study-level results: With two AZD1222 doses given, Spike-specific TCR breadth and depth both rose. AZD1222 recipients seropositive at baseline numbered only five to seven. The CD4 TCRs associated with vaccination extended across spike and predominated at 160-218 and 743-854.

The CDR3 consists of 15 residues. The V gene's germline CDR1 is LGHNA and CDR2 YNFKEQ. Trimming removed 1 base at V and 7 bases at J, with 15 bases between. This table comes from immunoSEQ multiplex PCR, and its TCRdb copy is limited to in-frame clones, with some not included. The sample includes about 110,000 clones, over 80% seen only once; the top ten take less than 9.5%. The V call is TRBV4-2, the J call TRBJ2-3; no reliable D call. This material consisted of peripheral blood, taken on day 0 of AZD1222 vaccination. This sequence was found in an adult in good health. CDR3 in amino acids: CASSQGGSAVNTQYF. The CDR3 coding sequence is TGTGCCAGCAGCCAAGGCGGATCGGCGGTGAATACGCAGTATTTT.